The next 20 T cell receptor beta chains were all read from a single sample in a study of cytomegalovirus exposure and HLA in healthy donors. The PCR contained 60 Vbeta and 13 Jbeta primers. Only in-frame clones appear in the TCRdb table, and some are missing; sequencing was by immunoSEQ multiplex PCR. The profile shows some 190,000 clones, more than 70% of them singletons. Material for sequencing was PBMCs. The receptors derive from a man in his forties or fifties in good health and CMV-seropositive.

This chain connects TRBV5-1 to TRBJ2-1; 8 positions agree with TRBD2. Per the germline V gene, CDR1 is SGHRS and CDR2 is YFSETQ. The CDR3 consists of 15 residues. V lost 4 bases to trimming and J lost 3 bases; unmatched junction nucleotides: 6. CDR3 sequence (DNA): TGCGCCAGCAGCCCGAGCGGGAGTAACTACAATGAGCAGTTCTTC. As protein: CASSPSGSNYNEQFF.

The rearrangement joins TRBV23-1 to TRBJ2-7; TRBD1 matches 7 bases. TRBV23-1 falls under the ORF class, with uncertain function. The CDR3 runs 16 residues. The J segment lost 4 bases and the V segment lost 0 bases, leaving 9 bases of the junction unmatched. The CDR3 here is CASSQSGRGGKYEQYF. In DNA, the CDR3 is TGCGCCAGCAGTCAATCGGGGAGAGGGGGCAAATACGAGCAGTACTTC.

Here the CDR3 DNA reads TGTGCCAGCAGTCGCGGACAGGGGTGGAGTAACTATGGCTACACCTTC. As protein: CASSRGQGWSNYGYTF. This chain joins TRBV28 and TRBJ1-2; 9 bases line up with TRBD1. In germline, CDR1 is MDHEN, CDR2 SYDVKM. V was clipped by 5 bases and J by 1 base; unmatched bases: 8. The CDR3 contains 16 residues.

CDR3 DNA: TGTGCCAGTGGACAGGGTGGACAGCCCCAGCATTTT. Encoded protein: CASGQGGQPQHF. This chain uses TRBV19 with TRBJ1-5, with 8 bases identical to TRBD1. Per the germline V gene, CDR1 is LNHDA and CDR2 is SQIVND (reference sequence). The CDR3 sequence is 12 residues long. With V trimmed by 8 bases and J by 7 bases, 4 bases remained unmatched.

The chain has TRBV4-2 and TRBJ2-7; TRBD2 aligns across 8 bases. V lost 1 base to trimming and J lost 0 bases; unmatched junction nucleotides: 11. This CDR3 comprises 18 residues. CDR1 and CDR2 (germline): LGHNA, YNFKEQ. CDR3 nucleotides: TGTGCCAGCAGCCAAGGAATCCAGCGGGAGCCTTTCTCCTACGAGCAGTACTTC. This sequence encodes CASSQGIQREPFSYEQYF.

The V gene is TRBV10-2, the J gene TRBJ2-7; the D gene is possibly TRBD1 (6 bases). This CDR3 has 13 residues. The germline V gene encodes CDR1 WSHSY and CDR2 SAAADI. V was trimmed by 5 bases and J by 2 bases, leaving 10 bases between them. This chain's CDR3 is CASSPGTPYEQYF. CDR3 in DNA: TGCGCCAGCAGTCCCGGGACACCCTACGAGCAGTACTTC.

This clone was counted a single time. The chain uses TRBV18 and TRBJ2-1, with 7 bases aligning to TRBD2. The CDR3 extends over 15 amino acids. Germline V gene lookup returns CDR1 KGHSH and CDR2 LQKENI. V shed 2 bases and J 4 bases; nucleotides not matched to a gene: 5. The CDR3 DNA sequence: TGTGCCAGCTCACCATCGTCTAGCGGATACAATGAGCAGTTCTTC. Protein: CASSPSSSGYNEQFF.

V gene TRBV29-1 combines with J gene TRBJ2-1, with D unresolved. The CDR3 sequence is 11 residues long. The ends were cut back, 7 bases at V and 12 bases at J, with 16 bases in the middle. Germline CDR1 is SQVTM and CDR2 is ANQGSEA. CDR3 coding DNA: TGCAGCGGGCGGAACCCGGCCTGGCAGTTCTTC. It is translated as CSGRNPAWQFF.

The genes are TRBV4-1 and TRBJ2-1; 7 bases fit TRBD2. Germline V gene sequence: CDR1 MGHRA, CDR2 YSYEKL. This CDR3 spans 17 amino acids. V dropped 0 bases and J dropped 2; count of bases not matched to a gene: 7. CDR3 sequence (DNA): TGCGCCAGCAGCCAAGAGGGTCTAGCGGTTACCTACAATGAGCAGTTCTTC. As protein: CASSQEGLAVTYNEQFF.

The V and J genes are TRBV5-1 and TRBJ2-7; D may be TRBD1 (5 bases). The CDR3 runs to 13 residues. Germline V gives CDR1 SGHRS, CDR2 YFSETQ. The V gene lost 0 bases and the J gene lost 7 bases, with 11 bases spanning the gap. The CDR3 spells CASSLGQKGEQYF. The CDR3, as DNA: TGCGCCAGCAGCTTGGGACAGAAAGGGGAGCAGTACTTC.

This chain connects TRBV9 to TRBJ2-1; 12 bases are shared with TRBD2. CDR1 SGDLS and CDR2 YYNGEE come from the germline V gene. Germline trimming cut 3 bases from V and 7 bases from J; bases unmatched to any gene: 8. The CDR3 contains 16 residues. CDR3 in DNA: TGTGCCAGCAGCGCGATACTAGCGGGAGGACGGAATGAGCAGTTCTTC. Its protein is CASSAILAGGRNEQFF.

The J gene is TRBJ2-1, the V gene TRBV5-1; 10 bases map to TRBD2. After removal of 0 bases from V and 7 bases from J, the junction contained 4 bases not matched to a gene. The germline gives CDR1 SGHRS, CDR2 YFSETQ. CDR3 length equals 15 residues. Written as DNA, the CDR3 is TGCGCCAGCAGCTTGGTGCTAGCGGGAGATAATGAGCAGTTCTTC. Its protein is CASSLVLAGDNEQFF.

The chain is built from TRBV6-4 and TRBJ2-3, with D possibly TRBD2 on 5 matching bases. The CDR3 has 14 residues. The V end lost 3 bases, the J end lost 2 bases, and 9 bases lay between the germline ends. Germline lookup yields CDR1 MRHNA and CDR2 SNTAGT. This chain's CDR3 is CASSEERNTDTQYF. The CDR3 coding sequence is TGTGCCAGCAGTGAGGAGCGGAACACAGATACGCAGTATTTT.

The chain has TRBV30 and TRBJ2-2; the match to TRBD1 covers 7 bases. V dropped 8 bases and J dropped 7; count of bases not matched to a gene: 1. The CDR3 sequence is 10 residues long. Germline V lookup: CDR1 GTSNPN, CDR2 SVGIG (reference sequence). CDR3 residues: CAQGDGELFF. Here the CDR3 DNA reads TGTGCCCAGGGGGACGGGGAGCTGTTTTTT.

The chain combines TRBV6-5 with TRBJ2-3, with 8 bases identical to TRBD1. Germline V CDR1 and CDR2: MNHEY, SVGAGI. The J segment lost 1 base and the V segment lost 2 bases, leaving 2 bases of the junction unmatched. The CDR3 extends over 15 amino acids. CDR3 bases: TGTGCCAGCAGTTACGTGGGACAGGGCACAGATACGCAGTATTTT. Amino acid sequence: CASSYVGQGTDTQYF.

The chain carries TRBV4-2 and TRBJ2-5, with 9 bases matching TRBD1. With the DNA end fitting TRBJ2-7 better, the J assignment may be wrong. CDR3 length: 18 amino acids. Germline-derived CDR1 and CDR2 are LGHNA and YNFKEQ. CDR3 nucleotide sequence: TGTGCCAGCAGCCCAATGACACCGGGACAGGGTTCCCCCTCCGAGCAGTACTTC. It encodes CASSPMTPGQGSPSEQYF.

The chain employs TRBV30 and TRBJ1-1; 9 bases agree with TRBD1. Germline loops: CDR1 GTSNPN, CDR2 SVGIG (reference sequence). J gave up 4 bases and V 4 bases, and 10 bases lay outside the gene matches. The CDR3 covers 15 residues. CDR3 residues: CAWTVGTGWGTEAFF. The DNA for the CDR3 is TGTGCCTGGACCGTAGGGACAGGGTGGGGCACTGAAGCTTTCTTT.

The chain is built from TRBV5-1 and TRBJ2-1; 7 positions agree with TRBD2. Germline V gene data show CDR1 as SGHRS and CDR2 as YFSETQ. This CDR3 is built from 16 residues. V was clipped by 3 bases and J by 8 bases; unmatched bases: 14. Written as DNA, the CDR3 is TGCGCCAGCAGCTACCTCATAGCGGCCCGGGGGGATGAGCAGTTCTTC. It codes for CASSYLIAARGDEQFF.

This chain links TRBV10-1 with TRBJ1-1; D may be TRBD1 (6 bases). Trimming cost V 6 bases and J 3 bases, with 14 bases left between them. The CDR3 contains 14 residues. Germline V lookup: CDR1 WNHNN, CDR2 SYGVQD (reference sequence). The CDR3 region has the DNA TGCGCCAGCAGCATGGGGGGGCCGGACACTGAAGCTTTCTTT. Translation: CASSMGGPDTEAFF.

The V call is TRBV4-3, the J call TRBJ2-5, with 9 positions matching TRBD2. Germline CDR1 reads LGHNA; CDR2 reads YSLEER. The CDR3 covers 15 residues. V gave up 2 bases and J gave up 3 bases; unmatched junction bases: 4. The DNA of the CDR3 is TGCGCCAGCAGCCAAAATAGCGGGAGAGAAGAGACCCAGTACTTC. Its translation: CASSQNSGREETQYF.